These 7 T cell receptor beta chains originate from one sample sequenced in a study of tumor-infiltrating lymphocytes in primary liver carcinoma. Total RNA (around 500 ng) served as template for TCR beta cDNA synthesis primed by a constant-region primer. Three nested multiplex PCR rounds of slightly modified ARM-PCR generated TCR beta libraries. A C-beta reverse primer and TRBV1-TRBV30 forward primers served in each of the first two PCR rounds, at about 10 cycles apiece. TCRdb ran MiXCR on the multiplex PCR reads and lists one entry per CDR3 protein. The repertoire holds more than 100,000 distinct CDR3 sequences, with around 70% as singletons. Co-extraction of both nucleic acids (RNA and DNA) used 20-30 mg of unsorted bulk tissue. The specimen sequenced was tumor-adjacent normal liver tissue. Receptors were obtained from a woman aged 55-69 years with primary liver carcinoma and hepatitis B virus infection.

This clonotype appeared a few times. The rearrangement joins TRBV7-9 to TRBJ2-1, with 12 bases aligning to TRBD2. CDR1 is SEHNR, CDR2 FQNEAQ, per germline (reference sequence). The CDR3 contains 14 residues. V gave up 1 base and J gave up 12 bases; unmatched junction bases: 4. Here the CDR3 reads CASSLDLAGGMQFF. In DNA form, the CDR3 reads TGTGCCAGCAGCTTAGATCTAGCGGGAGGGATGCAGTTCTTC.

Note on this clonotype: Without the conserved terminal phenylalanine or tryptophan, this CDR3 likely stems from a read error. The CDR3 nucleotides are TGTGCCAGTAGCCGCGGGACTACTCACGGCACAGATACGCAGTATGTT. This gives the protein CASSRGTTHGTDTQYV. The genes are TRBV11-2 and TRBJ2-3, with 7 nucleotides matching TRBD2. This CDR3 is built from 16 residues. Trimming at V came to 9 bases and at J to 1 base, leaving 13 bases not matched to a gene. Germline V gives CDR1 SGHAT, CDR2 FQNNGV.

Details on this clonotype: The CDR3 does not close with the conserved phenylalanine or tryptophan, likely indicating a read error. V and J are TRBV7-8 and TRBJ2-3; D is uncertain. The germline V gene encodes CDR1 SGHVS and CDR2 FQNEAQ. The CDR3 runs 14 residues. The chain's CDR3 is CTSSPQTSADTQYL. CDR3 sequence (DNA): TGTACCAGCAGCCCACAGACGAGTGCAGATACGCAGTATTTA.

This clonotype was seen many times. This chain joins TRBV12-3 or TRBV12-4 and TRBJ1-1; the D gene is possibly TRBD1 (5 bases). Trimming took off 3 bases at V and 1 base at J, with 9 bases between the two ends. The CDR3 is made up of 14 amino acids. The CDR3 is CASSFWGPNTEAFF. DNA of the CDR3: TGTGCCAGCAGTTTCTGGGGACCGAACACTGAAGCTTTCTTT.

The CDR3 nucleotides are TGTGCCAGCAGCGCGAGCCGGTGGGGCACTGAAGCTTTCTTT. It codes for CASSASRWGTEAFF. The chain uses TRBV9 and TRBJ1-1; D not certain. The CDR3 runs to 14 residues. Germline assignment: CDR1 SGDLS and CDR2 YYNGEE. Trimming left V 3 bases short and J 4 bases short, with 13 bases between.

This clonotype was counted once. The conserved closing phenylalanine or tryptophan is absent in this CDR3, likely reflecting a read error. The chain links TRBV12-3 or TRBV12-4 to TRBJ2-2, with 7 bases aligning to TRBD1. This CDR3 spans 14 amino acids. V was clipped by 4 bases and J by 5 bases; unmatched bases: 4. The CDR3, as DNA: TGTGCCAGCAGTTCAGCACAGGGGACCGGGGAGCTGTTTCTT. It specifies CASSSAQGTGELFL.

This sequence joins TRBV6-5 and TRBJ1-4; the match to TRBD1 covers 9 bases. This CDR3 region has 14 residues. V lost 6 bases and J lost 13; bases outside the gene matches: 12. Germline CDR1 and CDR2: MNHEY and SVGAGI. The CDR3 spells CASRSQGANEGLFF. For the CDR3, the DNA is TGTGCCAGCAGATCACAGGGGGCTAATGAAGGACTGTTTTTT.